A selection of T cell receptor beta chains follows, all from one sample in a study of blood T cell repertoires in COVID-19. Here immunoSEQ multiplex PCR was the method, and the copy in TCRdb shows in-frame clones only, minus some. The profile covers roughly 130,000 clones, with 79% appearing a single time and around 4% taken by the ten largest. Sequenced input: peripheral blood. Receptor source: a man aged 55 to 70 with acute or convalescent COVID-19. Both conserved end residues are part of each CDR3. Fields, in order: V gene, D gene, J gene, clone size, CDR3 protein, CDR3 DNA. The D gene is left open where the match is weak. A row's size may be missing; if present it is once, few, many or a size class.

v_call: TRBV19
d_call: .
j_call: TRBJ2-7
clone_size: .
cdr3_aa: CASSITDISYEQYF
cdr3_nt: TGTGCCAGTAGTATCACTGACATATCCTACGAGCAGTACTTC

v_call: TRBV28
d_call: .
j_call: TRBJ1-1
clone_size: .
cdr3_aa: CASRRGVETEAFF
cdr3_nt: TGTGCCAGCAGAAGGGGCGTTGAGACTGAAGCTTTCTTT

v_call: TRBV27
d_call: .
j_call: TRBJ1-6
clone_size: .
cdr3_aa: CASRLRQDNSPLHF
cdr3_nt: TGTGCCAGCCGCCTGCGACAGGATAATTCACCCCTCCACTTT

v_call: TRBV21-1
d_call: .
j_call: TRBJ1-2
clone_size: few
cdr3_aa: CASRDRGVYGYTF
cdr3_nt: TGTGCCAGCAGAGACAGGGGCGTCTATGGCTACACCTTC

v_call: TRBV19
d_call: TRBD2
j_call: TRBJ2-1
clone_size: .
cdr3_aa: CASSGRAGDGLGEQFF
cdr3_nt: TGTGCCAGTAGTGGCAGAGCGGGAGACGGGCTTGGTGAGCAGTTCTTC

v_call: TRBV28
d_call: .
j_call: TRBJ1-2
clone_size: .
cdr3_aa: CASSFPGLDYGYTF
cdr3_nt: TGTGCCAGCAGTTTCCCAGGGTTGGACTATGGCTACACCTTC

v_call: TRBV7-2
d_call: .
j_call: TRBJ2-3
clone_size: .
cdr3_aa: CASSLTLGGVGDTQYF
cdr3_nt: TGTGCCAGCAGCTTAACCCTTGGCGGGGTGGGGGATACGCAGTATTTT

v_call: TRBV9
d_call: .
j_call: TRBJ2-1
clone_size: .
cdr3_aa: CASSPQVSSYNEQFF
cdr3_nt: TGTGCCAGCAGCCCTCAGGTTAGCTCCTACAATGAGCAGTTCTTC

v_call: TRBV7-8
d_call: .
j_call: TRBJ1-2
clone_size: .
cdr3_aa: CASSVTNTMAGYTF
cdr3_nt: TGTGCCAGCAGCGTTACAAACACTATGGCTGGCTACACCTTC

v_call: TRBV7-2
d_call: TRBD1
j_call: TRBJ1-2
clone_size: .
cdr3_aa: CASRPGGQGLYGYTF
cdr3_nt: TGTGCCAGCAGACCAGGGGGACAGGGCCTCTATGGCTACACCTTC

v_call: TRBV5-6
d_call: .
j_call: TRBJ2-7
clone_size: few
cdr3_aa: CASSKQVYEQYF
cdr3_nt: TGTGCCAGCAGCAAACAGGTGTACGAGCAGTACTTC

v_call: TRBV24-1
d_call: .
j_call: TRBJ2-1
clone_size: .
cdr3_aa: CATSASTHLERQYNEQFF
cdr3_nt: TGTGCCACCAGCGCCTCCACCCACCTAGAGCGGCAGTACAATGAGCAGTTCTTC

v_call: TRBV11-2
d_call: .
j_call: TRBJ1-2
clone_size: .
cdr3_aa: CASSPQGTRHGYTF
cdr3_nt: TGTGCCAGCAGCCCACAGGGTACTCGTCATGGCTACACCTTC

v_call: TRBV7-9
d_call: .
j_call: TRBJ2-5
clone_size: .
cdr3_aa: CASTLLTGGAQYF
cdr3_nt: TGTGCCAGCACCTTACTCACCGGGGGAGCCCAGTACTTC

v_call: TRBV9
d_call: TRBD1
j_call: TRBJ1-6
clone_size: .
cdr3_aa: CASSPGDRETSPLHF
cdr3_nt: TGTGCCAGCAGCCCCGGCGACAGGGAGACTTCACCCCTCCACTTT

v_call: TRBV5-1
d_call: TRBD2
j_call: TRBJ2-1
clone_size: .
cdr3_aa: CASSALGSGKGSYNEQFF
cdr3_nt: TGCGCCAGCAGCGCCCTGGGAAGCGGGAAGGGGTCCTACAATGAGCAGTTCTTC

v_call: TRBV19
d_call: TRBD2
j_call: TRBJ2-3
clone_size: .
cdr3_aa: CASSMEVAGGPKDTQYF
cdr3_nt: TGTGCCAGTAGTATGGAGGTAGCGGGAGGGCCCAAAGATACGCAGTATTTT

v_call: TRBV28
d_call: .
j_call: TRBJ1-5
clone_size: few
cdr3_aa: CASSLRQVVQPQHF
cdr3_nt: TGTGCCAGCAGTTTAAGGCAGGTGGTTCAGCCCCAGCATTTT

v_call: TRBV21-1
d_call: .
j_call: TRBJ1-5
clone_size: few
cdr3_aa: CASGGHNQPQHF
cdr3_nt: TGTGCCAGCGGGGGCCACAATCAGCCCCAGCATTTT